This T cell receptor (beta chain) is drawn from a study of T cells in Graves' hyperthyroidism and ophthalmopathy (dated by TCRdb to the late 2010s). Study-level background: Peripheral blood samples were taken at the time of initial diagnosis, prior to any treatment. TCR V-J signatures able to tell the groups apart were searched for in a discovery cohort of approximately 95 patients, of whom 43 had Graves' ophthalmopathy and 55 to 60 had stable Graves' hyperthyroidism. Prospective prediction of ophthalmopathy was tested in an independent validation cohort consisting of 18 hyperthyroidism patients and some 17 patients who later progressed to ophthalmopathy. The roughly 100 discovery patients were randomly divided into training and test sets at a 7:3 ratio. The study also compared thyroid tissue and blood T-cell repertoires from over 5 Graves' hyperthyroidism patients. Once sampling was done, hyperthyroidism patients were given methimazole at a starting dose of 30 mg daily, whereas ophthalmopathy patients were given high-dose intravenous methylprednisolone. The paper reports TCR Vbeta CDR3 sequencing of approximately 130 peripheral blood samples: approximately 41 ophthalmopathy, fewer than 85 hyperthyroidism and around 17 progressor patients. Points the paper makes about the study in general: Sample size was not statistically predetermined, and investigators were not blinded to group allocation. During validation, the model predicted progression to ophthalmopathy a median of around 6 months ahead of onset, with approximately 71% sensitivity and more than 72% specificity. Most expanded thyroid clonotypes (frequency above 0.001) were also detected in blood, suggesting blood repertoires may reflect thyroid immune responses. In cross-validation, a model built on a 13 V-J signature told ophthalmopathy apart from stable hyperthyroidism with 87.88% sensitivity and roughly 81% specificity, and in testing the same model reached 80%/75%.

Amplification of TCR beta CDR3 regions was carried out from RNA transcripts. The first round of RT-PCR for the TCR CDR3 was performed with the HTBI primer set and the Qiagen OneStep RT-PCR kit. Libraries were constructed in a second round of multiplex PCR, after which size selection and purification were carried out. Paired-end sequencing of the libraries was performed with 100 bp reads on an Illumina HiSeq2000. The authors' pipeline ran thus. SOAPnuke was used to process the raw data, removing reads that contained adapters or uncalled bases, had a mean Phred below 15, or lacked an exact match to the constant primer or identifier. COPE v1.2.5 was used to merge the high-quality paired reads, and each unique nucleotide sequence was defined as a clonotype. MiTCR v1.1 was used to align clonotypes to the IMGT TRBV, TRBD and TRBJ reference segments. Analysis was restricted to V-J combinations with a frequency above 0.0001, which covered roughly 99% of repertoires. A TCS score was defined as the ratio of F50 (clonal expansion) to E x V (chaos), with BLOSUM62-based TCRdist applied between CDR3 peptides within each V-J. Welch's t-statistics and random forest reduced just over 500 V-J features to under 15, which were used in a naive Bayes classifier (R e1071). TCRdb reprocessed the public reads (quality trimming at Q25 with fastp, clone calling with MiXCR) and kept in-frame beta chains. Every CDR3 protein is listed once, alongside the most common genes and DNA of its rows. The V and J calls come from TCRdb's annotation, not from the publication. A total of around 200,000 distinct CDR3 sequences appear in this sample, about 16% of them only once. The ten top clones hold roughly 44% of the sample.

Graves' hyperthyroidism was defined as stable when no progression to ophthalmopathy occurred over 18 months of follow-up. The hyperthyroidism patients were between 18 and 65 years old and newly diagnosed, with a disease duration of less than 2 months. Exclusion was applied to patients with uncontrolled infections, other autoimmune diseases, pregnancy or lactation. Diagnoses were based on clinical symptoms, serum thyroxine and TRAb, thyroid ultrasound and orbital computed tomography. Ficoll-Paque density gradient centrifugation was used to isolate PBMCs from around 10 ml of fresh peripheral blood. Total RNA was extracted using Trizol reagent, and RNA quality was assessed on an Agilent 2100 Bioanalyzer. From cysteine to phenylalanine, the CDR3 is 11 amino acids long. Solely the CDR3 DNA is kept, with 33 bases framed from the first base. Sequences GTSNPN (CDR1) and SVGIG (CDR2) are obtained from the germline V gene (reference sequence). V is cut by 3 bases and J by 5 bases, and the space between the germline ends is 7 bases.

The sample holds many counts of this clonotype. Its binding antigen is unknown. Per-base quality was not reported, and no clone a single base away is much larger than it. The rearrangement joined TRBV30 to TRBJ2-5, with no confidently assigned D gene. The sequence was obtained from a man aged 40-49 years with Graves' hyperthyroidism. Sequencing input: blood. CDR3 reads: CAWRNLETQYF. At the DNA level, the sequence is TGTGCCTGGAGAAATCTGGAGACCCAGTACTTC.